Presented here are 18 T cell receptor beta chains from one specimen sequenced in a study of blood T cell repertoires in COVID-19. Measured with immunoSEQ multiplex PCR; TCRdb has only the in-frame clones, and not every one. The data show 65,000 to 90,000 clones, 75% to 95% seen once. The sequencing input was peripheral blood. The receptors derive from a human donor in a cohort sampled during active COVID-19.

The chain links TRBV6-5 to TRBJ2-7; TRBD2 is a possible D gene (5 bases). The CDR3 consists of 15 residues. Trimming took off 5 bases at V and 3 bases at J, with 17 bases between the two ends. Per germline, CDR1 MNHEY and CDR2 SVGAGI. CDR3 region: CASSLMDPRDYEQYF. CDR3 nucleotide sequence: TGTGCCAGCAGTCTAATGGACCCGAGGGACTACGAGCAGTACTTC.

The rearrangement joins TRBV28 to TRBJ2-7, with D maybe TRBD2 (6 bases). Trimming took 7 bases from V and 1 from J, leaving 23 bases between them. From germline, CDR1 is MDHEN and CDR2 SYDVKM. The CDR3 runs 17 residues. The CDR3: CASTGRGYRSLSYEQYF. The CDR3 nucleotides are TGTGCCAGCACCGGTCGGGGGTATCGGTCTCTATCCTACGAGCAGTACTTC. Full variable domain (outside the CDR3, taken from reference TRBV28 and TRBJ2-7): DVKVTQSSRYLVKRTGEKVFLECVQDMDHENMFWYRQDPGLGLRLIYFSYDVKMKEKGDIPEGYSVSREKKERFSLILESASTNQTSMYLCASTGRGYRSLSYEQYFGPGTRLTVT.

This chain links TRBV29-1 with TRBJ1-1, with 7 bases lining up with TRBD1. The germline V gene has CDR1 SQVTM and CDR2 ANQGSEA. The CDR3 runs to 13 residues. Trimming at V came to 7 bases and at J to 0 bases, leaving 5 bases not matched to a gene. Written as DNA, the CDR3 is TGCAGCGCCCAGGGACAGATGAACACTGAAGCTTTCTTT. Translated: CSAQGQMNTEAFF.

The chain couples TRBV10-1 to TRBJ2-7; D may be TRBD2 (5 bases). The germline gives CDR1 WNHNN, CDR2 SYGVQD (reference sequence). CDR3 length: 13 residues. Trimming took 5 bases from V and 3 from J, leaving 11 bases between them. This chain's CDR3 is CASSNSVDYEQYF. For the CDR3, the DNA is TGCGCCAGCAGTAATAGCGTAGACTACGAGCAGTACTTC.

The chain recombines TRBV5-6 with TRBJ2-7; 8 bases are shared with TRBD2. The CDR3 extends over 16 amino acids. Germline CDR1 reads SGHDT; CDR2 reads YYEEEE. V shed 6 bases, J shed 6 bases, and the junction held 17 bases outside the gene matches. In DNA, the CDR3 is TGTGCCAGCACCCCAGGGGCGGCGTTAGCGGGGCGCGAGCAGTACTTC. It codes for CASTPGAALAGREQYF.

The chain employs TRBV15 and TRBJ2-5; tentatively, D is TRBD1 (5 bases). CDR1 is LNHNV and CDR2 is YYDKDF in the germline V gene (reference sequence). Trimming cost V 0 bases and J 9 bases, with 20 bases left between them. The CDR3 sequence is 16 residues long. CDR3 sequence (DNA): TGTGCCACCAGCAGAGATAGAGGTTTGGACAAGGGCTCCCAGTACTTC. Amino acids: CATSRDRGLDKGSQYF.

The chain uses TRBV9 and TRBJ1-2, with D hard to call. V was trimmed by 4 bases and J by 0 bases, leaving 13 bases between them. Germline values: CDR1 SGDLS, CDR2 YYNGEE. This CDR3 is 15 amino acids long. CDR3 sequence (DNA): TGTGCCAGCAGCAGCTCAACCCCCTCTAACTATGGCTACACCTTC. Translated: CASSSSTPSNYGYTF.

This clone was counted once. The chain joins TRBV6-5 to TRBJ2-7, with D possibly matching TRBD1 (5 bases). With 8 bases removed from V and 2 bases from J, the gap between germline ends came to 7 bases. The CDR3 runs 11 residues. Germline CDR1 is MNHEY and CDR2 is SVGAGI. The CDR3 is CASLGPYEQYF. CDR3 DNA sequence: TGTGCCAGCCTGGGGCCCTACGAGCAGTACTTC.

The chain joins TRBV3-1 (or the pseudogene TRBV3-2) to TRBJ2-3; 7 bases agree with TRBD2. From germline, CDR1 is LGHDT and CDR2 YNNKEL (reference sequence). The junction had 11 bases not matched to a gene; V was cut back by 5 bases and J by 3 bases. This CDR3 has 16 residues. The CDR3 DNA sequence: TGTGCCAGCAGCTGGGGTTCTGAAGCGGGGACAGATACGCAGTATTTT. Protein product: CASSWGSEAGTDTQYF.

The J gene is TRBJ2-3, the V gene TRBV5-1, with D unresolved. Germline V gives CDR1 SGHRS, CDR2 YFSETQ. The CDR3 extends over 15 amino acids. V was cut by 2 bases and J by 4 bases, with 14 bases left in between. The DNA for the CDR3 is TGCGCCAGCAGCTTTCTCCGGGTTGAGGCAGATACGCAGTATTTT. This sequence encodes CASSFLRVEADTQYF.

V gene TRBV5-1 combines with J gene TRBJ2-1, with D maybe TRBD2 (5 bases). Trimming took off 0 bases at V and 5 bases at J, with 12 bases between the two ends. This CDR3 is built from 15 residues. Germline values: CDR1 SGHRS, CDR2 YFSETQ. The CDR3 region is CASSLDPGSNNEQFF. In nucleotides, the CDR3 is TGCGCCAGCAGCTTGGATCCGGGGTCGAACAATGAGCAGTTCTTC.

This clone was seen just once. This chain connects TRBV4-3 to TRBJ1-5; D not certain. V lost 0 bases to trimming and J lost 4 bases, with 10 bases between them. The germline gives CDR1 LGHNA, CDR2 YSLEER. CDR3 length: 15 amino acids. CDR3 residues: CASSQDLLNNQPQHF. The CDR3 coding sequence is TGCGCCAGCAGCCAAGATCTCTTAAATAATCAGCCCCAGCATTTT.

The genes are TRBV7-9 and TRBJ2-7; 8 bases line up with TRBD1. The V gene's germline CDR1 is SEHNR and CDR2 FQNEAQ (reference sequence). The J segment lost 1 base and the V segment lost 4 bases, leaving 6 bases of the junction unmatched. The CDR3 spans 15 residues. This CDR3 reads CASSSGQGLSYEQYF. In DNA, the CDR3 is TGTGCCAGCAGCTCCGGACAGGGATTATCCTACGAGCAGTACTTC.

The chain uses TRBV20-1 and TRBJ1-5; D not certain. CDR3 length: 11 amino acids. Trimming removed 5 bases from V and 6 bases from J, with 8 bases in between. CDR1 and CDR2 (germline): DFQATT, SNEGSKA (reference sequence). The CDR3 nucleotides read TGCAGTGCTCGTGACGGTCAGCCCCAGCATTTT. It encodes CSARDGQPQHF.

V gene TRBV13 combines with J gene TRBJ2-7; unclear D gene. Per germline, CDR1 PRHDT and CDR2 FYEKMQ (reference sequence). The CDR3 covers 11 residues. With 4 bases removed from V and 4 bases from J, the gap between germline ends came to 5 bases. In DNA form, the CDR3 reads TGTGCCAGCAGCTCTAGGTACGAGCAGTACTTC. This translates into CASSSRYEQYF.

CDR3: CASSQDRGQRGDDTQYF. The DNA of the CDR3 is TGTGCCAGCAGCCAAGATAGGGGACAGAGGGGGGACGATACGCAGTATTTT. V gene TRBV14 combines with J gene TRBJ2-3; possibly TRBD1 for D (7 bases). V was shortened by 0 bases and J by 6 bases, with 19 bases between the two germline ends. This CDR3 has 17 amino acids. Per germline, CDR1 SGHDN and CDR2 FVKESK.

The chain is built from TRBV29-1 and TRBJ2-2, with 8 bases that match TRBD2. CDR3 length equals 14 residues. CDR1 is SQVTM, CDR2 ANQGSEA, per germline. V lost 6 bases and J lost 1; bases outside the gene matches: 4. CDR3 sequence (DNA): TGCAGCGTGGTAGCGGGGCTGAACACCGGGGAGCTGTTTTTT. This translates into CSVVAGLNTGELFF.

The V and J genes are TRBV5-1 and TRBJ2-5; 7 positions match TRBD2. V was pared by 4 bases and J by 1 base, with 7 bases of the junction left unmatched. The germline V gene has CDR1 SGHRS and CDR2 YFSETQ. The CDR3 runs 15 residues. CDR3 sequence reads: CASSPREEAQETQYF. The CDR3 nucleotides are TGCGCCAGCAGCCCCCGGGAGGAAGCCCAAGAGACCCAGTACTTC.